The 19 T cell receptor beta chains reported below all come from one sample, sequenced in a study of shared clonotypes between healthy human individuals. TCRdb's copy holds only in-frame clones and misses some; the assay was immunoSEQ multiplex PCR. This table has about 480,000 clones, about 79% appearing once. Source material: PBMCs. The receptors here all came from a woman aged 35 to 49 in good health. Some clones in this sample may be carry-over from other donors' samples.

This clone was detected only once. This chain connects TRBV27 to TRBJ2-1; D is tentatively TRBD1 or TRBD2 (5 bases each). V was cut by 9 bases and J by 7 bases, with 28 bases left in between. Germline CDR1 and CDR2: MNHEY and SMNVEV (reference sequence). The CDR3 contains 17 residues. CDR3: CARTSPEGCLGGNEQFF. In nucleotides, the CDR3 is TGTGCCAGAACTTCGCCCGAGGGGTGCCTAGGCGGGAATGAGCAGTTCTTC.

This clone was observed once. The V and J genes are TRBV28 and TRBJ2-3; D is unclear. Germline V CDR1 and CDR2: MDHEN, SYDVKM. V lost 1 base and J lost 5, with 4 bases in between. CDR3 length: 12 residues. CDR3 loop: CASSLLRDTQYF. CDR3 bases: TGTGCCAGCAGTTTATTGAGAGATACGCAGTATTTT. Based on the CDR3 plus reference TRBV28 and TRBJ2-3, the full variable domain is DVKVTQSSRYLVKRTGEKVFLECVQDMDHENMFWYRQDPGLGLRLIYFSYDVKMKEKGDIPEGYSVSREKKERFSLILESASTNQTSMYLCASSLLRDTQYFGPGTRLTVL.

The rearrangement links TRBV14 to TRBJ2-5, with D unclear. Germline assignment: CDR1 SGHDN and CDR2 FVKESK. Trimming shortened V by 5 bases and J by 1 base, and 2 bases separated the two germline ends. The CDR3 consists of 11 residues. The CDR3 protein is CASSAQETQYF. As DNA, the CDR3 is TGTGCCAGCAGCGCCCAAGAGACCCAGTACTTC.

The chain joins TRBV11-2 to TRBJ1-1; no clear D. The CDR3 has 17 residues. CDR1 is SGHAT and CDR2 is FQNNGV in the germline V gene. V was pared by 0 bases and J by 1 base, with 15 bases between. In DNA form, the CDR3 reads TGTGCCAGCAGCTTAGACCTATTCCCGGGAGGGAACACTGAAGCTTTCTTT. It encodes CASSLDLFPGGNTEAFF.

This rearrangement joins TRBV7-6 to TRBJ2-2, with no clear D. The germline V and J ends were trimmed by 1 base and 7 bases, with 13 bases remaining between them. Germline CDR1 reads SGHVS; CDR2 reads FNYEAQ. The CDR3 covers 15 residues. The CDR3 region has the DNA TGTGCCAGCAGCTTAGTTCAGTCCGGCGACGGGGAGCTGTTTTTT. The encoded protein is CASSLVQSGDGELFF.

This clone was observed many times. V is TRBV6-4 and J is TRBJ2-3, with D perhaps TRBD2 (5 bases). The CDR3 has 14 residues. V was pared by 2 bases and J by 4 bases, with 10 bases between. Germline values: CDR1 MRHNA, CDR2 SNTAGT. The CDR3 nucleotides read TGTGCCAGCAGTGACGGGGAGTCCGCAGATACGCAGTATTTT. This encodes CASSDGESADTQYF.

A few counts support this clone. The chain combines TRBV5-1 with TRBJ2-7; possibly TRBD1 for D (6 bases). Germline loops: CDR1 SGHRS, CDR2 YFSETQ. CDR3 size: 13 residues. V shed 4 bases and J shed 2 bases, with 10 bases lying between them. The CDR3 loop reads CASSKTGPYEQYF. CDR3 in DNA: TGCGCCAGCAGCAAGACAGGCCCCTACGAGCAGTACTTC.

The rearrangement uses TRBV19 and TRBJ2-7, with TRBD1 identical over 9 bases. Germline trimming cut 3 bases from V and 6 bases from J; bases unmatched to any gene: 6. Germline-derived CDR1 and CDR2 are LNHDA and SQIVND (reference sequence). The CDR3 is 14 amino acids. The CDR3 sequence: CASSIGKTGGEQYF. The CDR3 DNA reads TGTGCCAGTAGTATTGGGAAGACAGGGGGCGAGCAGTACTTC.

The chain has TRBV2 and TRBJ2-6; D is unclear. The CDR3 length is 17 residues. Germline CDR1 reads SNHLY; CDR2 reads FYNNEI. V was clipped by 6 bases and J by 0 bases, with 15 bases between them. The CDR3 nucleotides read TGTGCCAGCAGCGTTCTGGGTACCCTCTCTGGGGCCAACGTCCTGACTTTC. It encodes CASSVLGTLSGANVLTF. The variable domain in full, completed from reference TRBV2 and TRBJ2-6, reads EPEVTQTPSHQVTQMGQEVILRCVPISNHLYFYWYRQILGQKVEFLVSFYNNEISEKSEIFDDQFSVERPDGSNFTLKIRSTKLEDSAMYFCASSVLGTLSGANVLTFGAGSRLTVL.

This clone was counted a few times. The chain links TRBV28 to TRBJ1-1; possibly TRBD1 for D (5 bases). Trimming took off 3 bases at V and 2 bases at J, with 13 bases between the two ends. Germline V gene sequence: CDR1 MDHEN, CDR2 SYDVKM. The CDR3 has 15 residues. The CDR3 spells CASSFLGEGNTEAFF. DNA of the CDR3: TGTGCCAGCAGTTTCTTGGGGGAGGGAAACACTGAAGCTTTCTTT.

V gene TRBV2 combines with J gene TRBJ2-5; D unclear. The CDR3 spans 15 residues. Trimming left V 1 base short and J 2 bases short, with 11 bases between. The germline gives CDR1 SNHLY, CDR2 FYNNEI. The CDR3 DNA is TGTGCCAGCAGTGAAGTACGAACTCCGCAAGAGACCCAGTACTTC. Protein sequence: CASSEVRTPQETQYF.

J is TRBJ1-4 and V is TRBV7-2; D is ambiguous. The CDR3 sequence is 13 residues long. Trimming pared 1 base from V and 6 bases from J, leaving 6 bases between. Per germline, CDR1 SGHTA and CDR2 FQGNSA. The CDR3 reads CASSLGPDEKLFF. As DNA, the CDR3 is TGTGCCAGCAGCTTAGGGCCCGATGAAAAACTGTTTTTT.

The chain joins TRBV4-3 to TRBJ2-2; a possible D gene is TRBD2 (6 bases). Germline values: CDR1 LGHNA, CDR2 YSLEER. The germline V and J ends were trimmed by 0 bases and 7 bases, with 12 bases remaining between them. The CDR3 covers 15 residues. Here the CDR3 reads CASSQDREINGELFF. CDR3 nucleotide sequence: TGCGCCAGCAGCCAAGACCGGGAGATTAACGGGGAGCTGTTTTTT.

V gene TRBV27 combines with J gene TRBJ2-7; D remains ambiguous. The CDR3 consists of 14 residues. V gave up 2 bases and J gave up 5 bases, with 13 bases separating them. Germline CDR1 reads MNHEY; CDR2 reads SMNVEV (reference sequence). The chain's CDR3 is CASSLGRRHDEQYF. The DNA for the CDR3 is TGTGCCAGCAGTTTAGGCCGCCGGCATGACGAGCAGTACTTC.

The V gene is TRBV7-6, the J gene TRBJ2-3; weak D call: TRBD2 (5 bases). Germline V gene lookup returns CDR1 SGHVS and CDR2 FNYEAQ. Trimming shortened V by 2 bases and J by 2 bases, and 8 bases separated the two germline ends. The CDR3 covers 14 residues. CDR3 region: CASSLTGFTDTQYF. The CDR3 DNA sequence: TGTGCCAGCAGCTTAACGGGGTTCACAGATACGCAGTATTTT.

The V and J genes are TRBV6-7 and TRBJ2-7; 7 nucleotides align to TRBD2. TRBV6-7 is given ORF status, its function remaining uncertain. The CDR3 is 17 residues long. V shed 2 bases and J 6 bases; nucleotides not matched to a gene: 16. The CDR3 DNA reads TGTGCCAGCAGTTACACGATACGGGGGGAGGGCCGTGGCGAGCAGTACTTC. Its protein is CASSYTIRGEGRGEQYF.

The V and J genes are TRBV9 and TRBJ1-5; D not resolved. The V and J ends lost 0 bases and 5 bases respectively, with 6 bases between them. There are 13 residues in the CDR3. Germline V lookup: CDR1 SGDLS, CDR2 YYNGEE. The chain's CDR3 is CASSVDAHQPQHF. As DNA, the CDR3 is TGTGCCAGCAGCGTAGACGCTCATCAGCCCCAGCATTTT.

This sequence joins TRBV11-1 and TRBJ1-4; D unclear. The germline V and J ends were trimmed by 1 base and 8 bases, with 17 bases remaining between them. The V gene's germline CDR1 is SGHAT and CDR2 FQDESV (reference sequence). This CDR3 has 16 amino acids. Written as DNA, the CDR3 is TGTGCCAGCAGCTTAGGTCGGTCGACGTCTGGCGAAAAACTGTTTTTT. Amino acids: CASSLGRSTSGEKLFF.

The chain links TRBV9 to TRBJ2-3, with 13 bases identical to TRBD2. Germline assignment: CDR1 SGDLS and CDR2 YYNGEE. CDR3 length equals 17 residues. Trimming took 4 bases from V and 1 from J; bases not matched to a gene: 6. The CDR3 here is CASSPRTSGSRTDTQYF. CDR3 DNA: TGTGCCAGCAGCCCCCGGACTAGCGGGAGTCGCACAGATACGCAGTATTTT. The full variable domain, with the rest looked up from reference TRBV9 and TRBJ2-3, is DSGVTQTPKHLITATGQRVTLRCSPRSGDLSVYWYQQSLDQGLQFLIQYYNGEERAKGNILERFSAQQFPDLHSELNLSSLELGDSALYFCASSPRTSGSRTDTQYFGPGTRLTVL.